The sequence of this T cell receptor (beta chain) was determined in a study of a mutant IDH1 vaccine in newly diagnosed glioma (dated by TCRdb to about 2021). Looking at the study overall: In the chemotherapy-containing groups, vaccination started alongside temozolomide cycles, whereas in patients who had radiotherapy alone it started 4-6 weeks after radiotherapy. Before enrollment, most patients had been given radiochemotherapy with temozolomide as standard therapy, while the rest had received either radiotherapy alone or temozolomide alone. Longitudinal TCRB deep sequencing was performed for roughly 27 treated patients wherever samples were available for exploratory analyses. Peripheral blood was drawn at six visits: V03 (baseline), V05, V07, V10, V12 and V13. The week-35 safety follow-up took place at visit V12, and the week-47 end of study took place at visit V13. Of the approximately 35 treated patients, approximately 62% were male and approximately 40% were female, and the mean age was 40.4 years. Broader findings and caveats from the paper: Immune responses induced by the vaccine were seen in around 94% of patients across multiple MHC alleles. It was noted by the authors that analyses of patient blood samples could not be reproduced owing to sample limitations. Selection of PBMC samples for TCRB deep sequencing was based on availability. Pseudoprogression appeared unrelated to alterations in the top peripheral T cell clonotypes detected by TCRB sequencing.

As to this clone: Its target antigen remains unknown. The input lacks base qualities; no much larger clone sits a single base away.

Interpreted using the paper, the time point label stands for: week 35, safety follow-up. Every vaccine dose consisted of 300 ug of a 20-mer mutant IDH1 peptide in Montanide, administered subcutaneously together with topical imiquimod. Eight vaccinations were administered to patients in weeks 1, 3, 5, 7, 11, 15, 19 and 23, corresponding to visits V03 through V10. All donors had newly diagnosed IDH1-mutant astrocytomas of WHO grade 3 or 4 that showed loss of nuclear ATRX. The samples were drawn from NOA16, a multicentre, single-arm, open-label phase I trial in Germany that tested a mutant IDH1 peptide vaccine in humans for the first time. Genomic DNA for TCRB sequencing was extracted from EDTA blood using the DNeasy Blood and Tissue Kit. Reading the germline V gene (reference sequence) gives CDR1 MNHEY and CDR2 SMNVEV. V is pruned by 5 bases and J by 3 bases, leaving 20 bases of the junction without a gene match. Spanning cysteine to phenylalanine, the CDR3 consists of 19 amino acids. This entry keeps only the CDR3 DNA: 57 bases, framed from base 1.

Library generation was performed with the immunoSEQ multiplex PCR assay. The hsTCRB Kit was used according to the manufacturer's protocol to amplify rearranged TCR beta chain sequences. Sequencing of TCRB libraries was carried out on an Illumina MiSeq. On the authors' methods: The kit vendor's proprietary platform handled demultiplexing, trimming and gene mapping. TCRdb mirrors the immuneACCESS table, restricted to in-frame sequences. Some clones are absent from its copies; in checked studies, under half trace to an unresolved V gene, and the reason for the others is unknown. The V and J calls and clone size come from that table; D and trimming were worked out from the DNA. The sample table holds over 55,000 clones, of which roughly 80% were seen once. In total, the top ten clones hold under 7% of the sample.

The material sequenced was PBMCs, taken from a glioma patient whose treatment included an IDH1 peptide vaccine. The rearrangement combines TRBV27 with TRBJ2-7; the junction holds 9 bases that match TRBD2. This receptor was identified in a man aged 40-50 years with glioma. The CDR3 region: CASSHQGVGAGTSIYEQYF. The DNA reads TGTGCCAGCAGTCACCAGGGGGTGGGGGCCGGGACTAGCATCTACGAGCAGTACTTC.